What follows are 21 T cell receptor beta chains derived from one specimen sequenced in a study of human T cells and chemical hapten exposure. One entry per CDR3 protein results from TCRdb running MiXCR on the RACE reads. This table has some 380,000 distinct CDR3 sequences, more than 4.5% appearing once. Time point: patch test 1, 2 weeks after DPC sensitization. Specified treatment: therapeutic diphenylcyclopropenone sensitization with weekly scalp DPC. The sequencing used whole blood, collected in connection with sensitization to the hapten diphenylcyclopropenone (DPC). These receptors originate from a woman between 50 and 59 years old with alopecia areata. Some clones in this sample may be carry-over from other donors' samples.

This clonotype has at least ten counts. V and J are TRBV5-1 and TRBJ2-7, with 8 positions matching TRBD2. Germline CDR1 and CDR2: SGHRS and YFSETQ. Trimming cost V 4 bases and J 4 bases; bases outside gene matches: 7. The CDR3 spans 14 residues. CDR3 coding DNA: TGCGCCAGCAGCCTGGGACTAGTCGAGTACGAGCAGTACTTC. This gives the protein CASSLGLVEYEQYF.

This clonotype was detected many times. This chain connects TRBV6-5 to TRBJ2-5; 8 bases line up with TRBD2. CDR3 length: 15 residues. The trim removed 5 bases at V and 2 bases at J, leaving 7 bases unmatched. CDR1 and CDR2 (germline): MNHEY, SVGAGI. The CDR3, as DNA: TGTGCCAGCAGTAGGCTAGCGGGTATACAAGAGACCCAGTACTTC. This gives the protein CASSRLAGIQETQYF.

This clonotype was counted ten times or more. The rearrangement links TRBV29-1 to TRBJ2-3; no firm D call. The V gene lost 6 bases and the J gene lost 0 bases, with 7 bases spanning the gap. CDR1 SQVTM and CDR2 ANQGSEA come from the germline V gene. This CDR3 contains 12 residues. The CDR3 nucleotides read TGCAGCGTAAAAGGTAGCACAGATACGCAGTATTTT. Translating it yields CSVKGSTDTQYF.

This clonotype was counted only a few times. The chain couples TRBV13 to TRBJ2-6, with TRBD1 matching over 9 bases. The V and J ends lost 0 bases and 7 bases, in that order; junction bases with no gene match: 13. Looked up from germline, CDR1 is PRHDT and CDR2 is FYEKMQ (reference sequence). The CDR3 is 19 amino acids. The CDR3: CASSLGPATGGSYANVLTF. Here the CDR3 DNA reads TGTGCCAGCAGCTTAGGCCCTGCGACAGGGGGGTCGTACGCCAACGTCCTGACTTTC.

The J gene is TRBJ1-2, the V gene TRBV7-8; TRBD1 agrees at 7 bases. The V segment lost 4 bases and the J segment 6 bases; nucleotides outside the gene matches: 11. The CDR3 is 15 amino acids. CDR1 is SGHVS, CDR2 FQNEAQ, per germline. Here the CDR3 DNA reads TGTGCCAGCAGCTCACGGGAGGGGGCCTGGGATGGCTACACCTTC. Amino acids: CASSSREGAWDGYTF.

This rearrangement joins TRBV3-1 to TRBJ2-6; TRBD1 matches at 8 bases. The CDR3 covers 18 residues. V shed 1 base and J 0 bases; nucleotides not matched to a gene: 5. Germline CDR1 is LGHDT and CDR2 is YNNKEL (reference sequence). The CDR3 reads CASSQGDRFFSGANVLTF. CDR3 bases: TGTGCCAGCAGCCAAGGGGACAGGTTCTTCTCTGGGGCCAACGTCCTGACTTTC.

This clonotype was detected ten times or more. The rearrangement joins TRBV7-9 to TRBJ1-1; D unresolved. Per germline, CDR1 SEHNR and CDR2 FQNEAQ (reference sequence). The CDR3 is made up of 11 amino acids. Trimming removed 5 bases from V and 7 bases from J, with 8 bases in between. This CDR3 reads CASSRTDEAFF. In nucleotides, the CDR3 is TGTGCCAGCAGCCGAACGGATGAAGCTTTCTTT.

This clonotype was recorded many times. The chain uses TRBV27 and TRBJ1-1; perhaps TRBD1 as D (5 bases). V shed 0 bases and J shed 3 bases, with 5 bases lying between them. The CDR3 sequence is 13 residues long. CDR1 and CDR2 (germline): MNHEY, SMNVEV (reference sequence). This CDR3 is CASSLSRDTEAFF. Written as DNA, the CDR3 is TGTGCCAGCAGTTTATCCAGGGACACTGAAGCTTTCTTT.

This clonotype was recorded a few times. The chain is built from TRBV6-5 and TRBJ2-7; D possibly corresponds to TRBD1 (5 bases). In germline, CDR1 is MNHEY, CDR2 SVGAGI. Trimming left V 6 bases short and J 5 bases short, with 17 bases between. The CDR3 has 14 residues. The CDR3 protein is CASSRLGVGNEQYF. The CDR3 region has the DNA TGTGCCAGCAGCCGCTTAGGGGTGGGTAACGAGCAGTACTTC.

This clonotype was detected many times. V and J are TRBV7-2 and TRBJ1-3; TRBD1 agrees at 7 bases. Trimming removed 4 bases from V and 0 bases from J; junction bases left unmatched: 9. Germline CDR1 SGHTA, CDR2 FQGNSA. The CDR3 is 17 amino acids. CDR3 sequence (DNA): TGTGCCAGCAGCTCCCGGACAGGACCGCCCTCTGGAAACACCATATATTTT. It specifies CASSSRTGPPSGNTIYF.

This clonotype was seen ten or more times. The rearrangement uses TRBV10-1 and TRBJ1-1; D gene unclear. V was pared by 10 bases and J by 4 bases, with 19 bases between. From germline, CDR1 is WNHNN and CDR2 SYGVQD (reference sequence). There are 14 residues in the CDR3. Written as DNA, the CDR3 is TGCGCCATCCATCCTCGGGCGGGGAGCACTGAAGCTTTCTTT. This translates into CAIHPRAGSTEAFF.

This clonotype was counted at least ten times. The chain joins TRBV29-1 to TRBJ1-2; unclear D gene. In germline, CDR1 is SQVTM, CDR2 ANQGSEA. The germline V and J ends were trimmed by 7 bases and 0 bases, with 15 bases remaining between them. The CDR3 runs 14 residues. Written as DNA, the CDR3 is TGCAGCGCGATCGACGGAGTAGCTAACTATGGCTACACCTTC. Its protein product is CSAIDGVANYGYTF.

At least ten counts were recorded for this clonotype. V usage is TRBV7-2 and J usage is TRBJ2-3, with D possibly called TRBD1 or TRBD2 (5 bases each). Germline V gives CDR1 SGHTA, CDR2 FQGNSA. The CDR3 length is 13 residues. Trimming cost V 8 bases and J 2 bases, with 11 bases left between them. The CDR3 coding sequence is TGTGCCAGCGCCCCGGGGCACACAGATACGCAGTATTTT. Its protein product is CASAPGHTDTQYF.

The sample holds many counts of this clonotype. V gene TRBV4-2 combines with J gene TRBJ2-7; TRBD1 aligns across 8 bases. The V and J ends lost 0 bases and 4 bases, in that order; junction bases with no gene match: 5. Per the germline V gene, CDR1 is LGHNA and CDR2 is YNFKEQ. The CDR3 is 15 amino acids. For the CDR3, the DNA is TGTGCCAGCAGCCAAGAATCAGGGGGCATATACGAGCAGTACTTC. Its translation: CASSQESGGIYEQYF.

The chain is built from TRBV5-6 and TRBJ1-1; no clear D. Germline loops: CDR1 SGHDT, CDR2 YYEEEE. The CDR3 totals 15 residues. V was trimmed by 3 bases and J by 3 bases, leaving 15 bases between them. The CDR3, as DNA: TGTGCCAGCAGCTCGGCCGGGTTGGCCCACACTGAAGCTTTCTTT. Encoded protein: CASSSAGLAHTEAFF. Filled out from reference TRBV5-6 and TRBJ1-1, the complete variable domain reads DAGVTQSPTHLIKTRGQQVTLRCSPKSGHDTVSWYQQALGQGPQFIFQYYEEEERQRGNFPDRFSGHQFPNYSSELNVNALLLGDSALYLCASSSAGLAHTEAFFGQGTRLTVV.

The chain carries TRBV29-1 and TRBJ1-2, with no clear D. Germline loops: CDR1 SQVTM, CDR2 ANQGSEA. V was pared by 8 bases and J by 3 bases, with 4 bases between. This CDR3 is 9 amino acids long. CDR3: CSIDYGYTF. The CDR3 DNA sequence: TGCAGCATCGACTATGGCTACACCTTC.

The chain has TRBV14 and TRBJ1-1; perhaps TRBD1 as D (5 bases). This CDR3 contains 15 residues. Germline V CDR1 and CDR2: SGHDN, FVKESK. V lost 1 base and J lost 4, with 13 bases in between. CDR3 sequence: CASSQAGSRVTEAFF. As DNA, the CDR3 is TGTGCCAGCAGCCAAGCCGGGAGCAGGGTCACTGAAGCTTTCTTT.

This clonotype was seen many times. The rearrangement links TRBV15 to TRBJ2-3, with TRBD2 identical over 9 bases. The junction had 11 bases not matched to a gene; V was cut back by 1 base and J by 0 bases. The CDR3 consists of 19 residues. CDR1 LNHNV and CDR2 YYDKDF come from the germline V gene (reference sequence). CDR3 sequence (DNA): TGTGCCACCAGCAGAGCTGGCGGGGGGGCCGTTTTGAGCACAGATACGCAGTATTTT. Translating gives CATSRAGGGAVLSTDTQYF.

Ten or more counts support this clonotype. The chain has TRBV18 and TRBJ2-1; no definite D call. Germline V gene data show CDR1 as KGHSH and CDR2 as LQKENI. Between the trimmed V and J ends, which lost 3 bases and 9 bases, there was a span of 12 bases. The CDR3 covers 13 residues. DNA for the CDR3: TGTGCCAGCTCACCGGCCCCGACCAGTGAGCAGTTCTTC. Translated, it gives CASSPAPTSEQFF.

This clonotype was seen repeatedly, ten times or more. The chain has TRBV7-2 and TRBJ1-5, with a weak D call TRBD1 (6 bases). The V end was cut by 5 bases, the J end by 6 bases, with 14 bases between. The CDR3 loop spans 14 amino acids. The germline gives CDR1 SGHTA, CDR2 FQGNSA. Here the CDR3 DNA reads TGTGCCAGCAGCCCAACAGGGAACGGTCAGCCCCAGCATTTT. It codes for CASSPTGNGQPQHF.

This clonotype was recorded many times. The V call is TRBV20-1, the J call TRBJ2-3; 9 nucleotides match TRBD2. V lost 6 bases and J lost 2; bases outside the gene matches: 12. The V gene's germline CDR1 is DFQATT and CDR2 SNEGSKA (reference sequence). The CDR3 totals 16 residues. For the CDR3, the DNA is TGCAGTGCCCCCCCCGAGCTAGCGGGGATCACAGATACGCAGTATTTT. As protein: CSAPPELAGITDTQYF.